A selection of T cell receptor beta chains follows, all from one sample in a study of T cell responses to AZD1222 COVID-19 vaccine. TCRdb keeps only in-frame clones here, not all; method: immunoSEQ multiplex PCR. The sample holds 150,000 or so clones, roughly 90% seen once. This sample comprised peripheral blood, obtained on day 0 of AZD1222 vaccination. The receptor set was obtained from an adult in good health. The CDR3 runs from the conserved cysteine through the conserved F or W. D genes are given only for firm matches. Where a row states a size, it is once, few, many or the class of an expanded clone; other rows omit it.

clone size: .
J gene: TRBJ2-4
D gene: TRBD1
V gene: TRBV9
CDR3 protein: CASSGQGKCAKNIQYF
CDR3 DNA: TGTGCCAGCAGCGGACAGGGGAAGTGTGCCAAAAACATTCAGTACTTC

clone size: .
J gene: TRBJ2-7
D gene: TRBD1
V gene: TRBV6-5
CDR3 protein: CASSRGSPPLEQYF
CDR3 DNA: TGTGCCAGCAGCAGGGGGAGCCCTCCTCTAGAGCAGTACTTC

clone size: .
J gene: TRBJ2-1
D gene: TRBD2
V gene: TRBV6-1
CDR3 protein: CASSEVLAGGLYNEQFF
CDR3 DNA: TGTGCCAGCAGTGAGGTCCTAGCGGGGGGGTTATACAATGAGCAGTTCTTC

clone size: few
J gene: TRBJ1-2
D gene: .
V gene: TRBV6-5
CDR3 protein: CASSLRGANGYTF
CDR3 DNA: TGTGCCAGCAGTTTACGAGGGGCAAATGGCTACACCTTC

clone size: once
J gene: TRBJ2-7
D gene: TRBD1
V gene: TRBV18
CDR3 protein: CASSPSGQYSYEQYF
CDR3 DNA: TGTGCCAGCTCACCTTCGGGACAGTACTCCTACGAGCAGTACTTC

clone size: once
J gene: TRBJ2-7
D gene: TRBD2
V gene: TRBV27
CDR3 protein: CASSPTGGPPTNEQYF
CDR3 DNA: TGTGCCAGCAGTCCGACGGGGGGACCTCCCACCAACGAGCAGTACTTC

clone size: .
J gene: TRBJ1-1
D gene: .
V gene: TRBV2
CDR3 protein: CASSELAANTEAFF
CDR3 DNA: TGTGCCAGCAGTGAACTGGCAGCGAACACTGAAGCTTTCTTT

clone size: .
J gene: TRBJ2-1
D gene: TRBD1
V gene: TRBV7-9
CDR3 protein: CASSLTGGVGNEQFF
CDR3 DNA: TGTGCCAGCAGCTTGACAGGGGGCGTTGGCAATGAGCAGTTCTTC

clone size: .
J gene: TRBJ1-1
D gene: .
V gene: TRBV5-8
CDR3 protein: CASSLIGFSKNTEAFF
CDR3 DNA: TGTGCCAGCAGCTTGATAGGTTTTTCCAAGAACACTGAAGCTTTCTTT

clone size: .
J gene: TRBJ2-2
D gene: .
V gene: TRBV7-6
CDR3 protein: CASSFDWTNTGELFF
CDR3 DNA: TGTGCCAGCAGCTTTGACTGGACGAACACCGGGGAGCTGTTTTTT

clone size: .
J gene: TRBJ2-1
D gene: TRBD2
V gene: TRBV11-3
CDR3 protein: CASSRAGRETAEQFF
CDR3 DNA: TGTGCCAGCAGCCGCGCAGGGCGGGAGACCGCTGAGCAGTTCTTC

clone size: once
J gene: TRBJ2-7
D gene: TRBD1
V gene: TRBV5-1
CDR3 protein: CASGTGGPDEQYF
CDR3 DNA: TGCGCCAGCGGGACAGGGGGCCCCGACGAGCAGTACTTC

clone size: once
J gene: TRBJ1-4
D gene: .
V gene: TRBV20-1
CDR3 protein: CSAKGTSLVF
CDR3 DNA: TGCAGTGCTAAGGGGACCTCACTTGTTTTT

clone size: .
J gene: TRBJ2-3
D gene: TRBD1
V gene: TRBV20-1
CDR3 protein: CSASFGTGGFTDTQYF
CDR3 DNA: TGCAGTGCTAGTTTTGGGACAGGGGGTTTCACAGATACGCAGTATTTT

clone size: .
J gene: TRBJ2-7
D gene: .
V gene: TRBV28
CDR3 protein: CASVLGSLGYEQYF
CDR3 DNA: TGTGCCAGCGTGCTAGGAAGTCTTGGCTACGAGCAGTACTTC

clone size: .
J gene: TRBJ2-7
D gene: .
V gene: TRBV6-2/TRBV6-3
CDR3 protein: CASSLLVLSDEQYF
CDR3 DNA: TGTGCCAGCAGTCTACTGGTGTTATCGGACGAGCAGTACTTC

clone size: .
J gene: TRBJ1-5
D gene: .
V gene: TRBV27
CDR3 protein: CATTSLLSNQPQHF
CDR3 DNA: TGTGCCACCACCTCCCTCCTTAGCAATCAGCCCCAGCATTTT

clone size: .
J gene: TRBJ2-7
D gene: TRBD1
V gene: TRBV28
CDR3 protein: CASSVPGQGTYEQYF
CDR3 DNA: TGTGCCAGCAGTGTACCGGGACAGGGTACCTACGAGCAGTACTTC

clone size: .
J gene: TRBJ2-7
D gene: .
V gene: TRBV9
CDR3 protein: CASSVEGRWEQYF
CDR3 DNA: TGTGCCAGCAGCGTAGAGGGTCGATGGGAGCAGTACTTC

clone size: .
J gene: TRBJ1-1
D gene: TRBD1
V gene: TRBV7-8
CDR3 protein: CASSLDRGPTEAFF
CDR3 DNA: TGTGCCAGCAGCTTGGACAGGGGGCCCACTGAAGCTTTCTTT

clone size: once
J gene: TRBJ1-1
D gene: TRBD1
V gene: TRBV9
CDR3 protein: CASTQGARGTEAFF
CDR3 DNA: TGTGCCAGCACCCAGGGGGCGAGGGGCACTGAAGCTTTCTTT

clone size: few
J gene: TRBJ2-7
D gene: TRBD2
V gene: TRBV4-2
CDR3 protein: CASSQEGAGDAFYEQYF
CDR3 DNA: TGTGCCAGCAGCCAAGAAGGGGCGGGGGACGCCTTCTACGAGCAGTACTTC